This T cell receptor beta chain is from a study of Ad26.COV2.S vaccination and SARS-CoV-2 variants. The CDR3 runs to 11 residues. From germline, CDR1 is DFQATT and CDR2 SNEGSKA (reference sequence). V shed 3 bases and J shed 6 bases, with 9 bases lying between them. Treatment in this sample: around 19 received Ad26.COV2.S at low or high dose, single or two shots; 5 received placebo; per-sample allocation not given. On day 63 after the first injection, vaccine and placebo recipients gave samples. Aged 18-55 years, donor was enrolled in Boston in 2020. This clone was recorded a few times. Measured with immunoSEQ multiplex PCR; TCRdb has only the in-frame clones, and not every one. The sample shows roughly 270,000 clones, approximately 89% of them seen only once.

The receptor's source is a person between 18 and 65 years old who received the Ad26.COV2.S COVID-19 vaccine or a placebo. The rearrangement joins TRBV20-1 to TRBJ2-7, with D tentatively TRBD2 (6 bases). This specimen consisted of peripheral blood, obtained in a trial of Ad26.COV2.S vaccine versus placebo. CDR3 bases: TGCAGTGCTAGGCGGGGAGGCGAGCAGTACTTC. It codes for CSARRGGEQYF.